Shown below are 16 T cell receptor beta chains from a single sample sequenced in a study of shared clonotypes between healthy human individuals (dated by TCRdb to the early 2020s). Libraries were made using the immunoSEQ multiplex PCR assay. TCRdb took this table from immuneACCESS and kept in-frame rearrangements with V and J called. Such tables lack part of the clones; where checked against another copy, unresolved V genes explain under half of the gap, and the rest is unexplained. This sample comprises approximately 2,000,000 clones, under 95% of them detected only once. The ten biggest clones cover 0.37% of the sample. Sequencing was done on a sample of naive CD4+ T cells from PBMCs. The cell subset or site label for this specimen denotes: CD45RA+ positively selected. The receptors here all came from a man between 18 and 29 years old in good health. Some clones in this sample may be carry-over from other donors' samples.

The J gene is TRBJ2-1, the V gene TRBV28; D possibly corresponds to TRBD1 (5 bases). The V and J ends lost 1 base and 2 bases respectively, with 18 bases between them. Germline CDR1 MDHEN, CDR2 SYDVKM. CDR3 length equals 18 residues. CDR3 sequence: CASSLFPKRGFPYNEQFF. In DNA form, the CDR3 reads TGTGCCAGCAGTTTATTTCCCAAAAGGGGATTCCCCTACAATGAGCAGTTCTTC.

The CDR3 loop is CASTRDGNSYEQYF. The CDR3, as DNA: TGTGCCAGCACCAGAGACGGCAATTCCTACGAGCAGTACTTC. This rearrangement joins TRBV6-5 to TRBJ2-7; D is uncertain. The CDR3 contains 14 residues. Germline V gives CDR1 MNHEY, CDR2 SVGAGI. The V end lost 7 bases, the J end lost 1 base, and 14 bases lay between the germline ends.

V usage is TRBV28 and J usage is TRBJ2-7; D possibly corresponds to TRBD1 (6 bases). This CDR3 has 15 residues. CDR1 and CDR2 from the germline V gene are MDHEN and SYDVKM. V was shortened by 6 bases and J by 3 bases, with 18 bases between the two germline ends. The DNA for the CDR3 is TGTGCCAGCAGCCCCGGGACAACTCTCCTCTACGAGCAGTACTTC. Its translation: CASSPGTTLLYEQYF.

The CDR3 is CASSSSLLAGGQYF. The CDR3 DNA follows: TGTGCCAGCAGTTCGAGCCTACTAGCGGGAGGTCAGTACTTC. The J gene is TRBJ2-7, the V gene TRBV6-5; 12 bases line up with TRBD2. V lost 4 bases, J lost 10 bases, and 8 bases stayed unmatched. The CDR3 contains 14 residues. CDR1 MNHEY and CDR2 SVGAGI come from the germline V gene.

The rearrangement uses TRBV28 and TRBJ1-1; 9 bases are a match to TRBD1. The germline V gene encodes CDR1 MDHEN and CDR2 SYDVKM. V shed 7 bases, J shed 7 bases, and the junction held 10 bases outside the gene matches. This CDR3 has 14 amino acids. This chain's CDR3 is CASTTPQTGGEAFF. As DNA, the CDR3 is TGTGCCAGCACGACCCCCCAGACAGGGGGTGAAGCTTTCTTT.

The gene calls are TRBV4-3 and TRBJ2-3; 7 nucleotides align to TRBD1. The trim removed 4 bases at V and 6 bases at J, leaving 13 bases unmatched. The CDR3 extends over 16 amino acids. The germline V gene has CDR1 LGHNA and CDR2 YSLEER. CDR3 residues: CASSPGPDRARDTQYF. The CDR3 DNA follows: TGCGCCAGCAGCCCAGGCCCCGACAGGGCTAGGGATACGCAGTATTTT.

The rearrangement links TRBV2 to TRBJ2-1; tentatively, D is TRBD1 (5 bases). CDR1 and CDR2 (germline): SNHLY, FYNNEI. V was cut by 10 bases and J by 5 bases, with 15 bases left in between. The CDR3 consists of 13 residues. The chain's CDR3 is CATVRQPNNEQFF. CDR3 in DNA: TGTGCCACCGTTAGACAGCCTAACAATGAGCAGTTCTTC.

The rearrangement links TRBV2 to TRBJ1-2; the D is unclear. Germline V gene lookup returns CDR1 SNHLY and CDR2 FYNNEI. There are 12 residues in the CDR3. Trimming stripped 7 bases from V and 0 bases from J, with 6 bases between. CDR3 residues: CASTLANYGYTF. In DNA, the CDR3 is TGTGCCAGCACCCTAGCTAACTATGGCTACACCTTC. The entire variable domain, with the rest obtained from reference TRBV2 and TRBJ1-2, is as follows: EPEVTQTPSHQVTQMGQEVILRCVPISNHLYFYWYRQILGQKVEFLVSFYNNEISEKSEIFDDQFSVERPDGSNFTLKIRSTKLEDSAMYFCASTLANYGYTFGSGTRLTVV.

This sequence joins TRBV19 and TRBJ2-3; D remains ambiguous. From germline, CDR1 is LNHDA and CDR2 SQIVND (reference sequence). Trimming took 3 bases from V and 2 from J, leaving 12 bases between them. The length of the CDR3 is 15 residues. The CDR3 spells CASSMGGRLTDTQYF. In DNA form, the CDR3 reads TGTGCCAGTAGTATGGGTGGCAGGCTCACAGATACGCAGTATTTT.

The chain carries TRBV7-9 and TRBJ1-3; maybe TRBD1 (6 bases). The V gene's germline CDR1 is SEHNR and CDR2 FQNEAQ (reference sequence). This CDR3 comprises 14 residues. Trimming pared 7 bases from V and 4 bases from J, leaving 14 bases between. The CDR3 loop reads CASTQGTVGNTIYF. Here the CDR3 DNA reads TGTGCCAGCACCCAGGGGACGGTCGGAAACACCATATATTTT.

J is TRBJ2-7 and V is TRBV28, with 7 bases identical to TRBD1. The germline V gene encodes CDR1 MDHEN and CDR2 SYDVKM. This CDR3 is built from 14 residues. Unmatched junction bases numbered 5, after V lost 1 base and J lost 5 bases. This CDR3 is CASSLLDRVHEQYF. CDR3 nucleotide sequence: TGTGCCAGCAGTTTATTAGACAGGGTTCACGAGCAGTACTTC. Together with reference TRBV28 and TRBJ2-7, the CDR3 gives the full variable domain: DVKVTQSSRYLVKRTGEKVFLECVQDMDHENMFWYRQDPGLGLRLIYFSYDVKMKEKGDIPEGYSVSREKKERFSLILESASTNQTSMYLCASSLLDRVHEQYFGPGTRLTVT.

The J gene is TRBJ2-4, the V gene TRBV6-5; the D gene could be TRBD1 or TRBD2 (5 bases each). CDR1 and CDR2 (germline): MNHEY, SVGAGI. The CDR3 extends over 13 amino acids. Trimming removed 7 bases from V and 9 bases from J, with 16 bases in between. The DNA of the CDR3 is TGTGCCAGCAAGACCACCGGGGCCTTCATTCAGTACTTC. Translated, it gives CASKTTGAFIQYF.

The V gene is TRBV27, the J gene TRBJ2-7; TRBD1 or TRBD2 may be the D gene (6 bases each). The CDR3 consists of 17 residues. Germline CDR1 and CDR2: MNHEY and SMNVEV (reference sequence). Trimming removed 3 bases at V and 3 bases at J, with 21 bases between. For the CDR3, the DNA is TGTGCCAGCAGTTTTCGACCGCACGAGGGGGGTTTCTACGAGCAGTACTTC. Translating gives CASSFRPHEGGFYEQYF.

The table lists this clone with a few counts. The V call is TRBV5-4, the J call TRBJ1-2; maybe TRBD1 (5 bases). Per the germline V gene, CDR1 is SGHNT and CDR2 is YYREEE (reference sequence). This CDR3 region has 14 residues. Trimming took 4 bases from V and 4 from J, leaving 14 bases between them. The DNA of the CDR3 is TGTGCCAGCAGCATACGGGGTGGGGGCTATGGCTACACCTTC. This translates into CASSIRGGGYGYTF.

The chain couples TRBV27 to TRBJ1-5; 7 bases line up with TRBD1. V was clipped by 0 bases and J by 10 bases; unmatched bases: 9. Germline V gene data show CDR1 as MNHEY and CDR2 as SMNVEV (reference sequence). CDR3 length: 15 residues. CDR3 nucleotide sequence: TGTGCCAGCAGTTTATCGACAGGGCGGGGTGCACCCCAGCATTTT. Its protein is CASSLSTGRGAPQHF.

The chain employs TRBV10-2 and TRBJ2-1; no clear D. Germline values: CDR1 WSHSY, CDR2 SAAADI. The ends were cut back, 4 bases at V and 2 bases at J, with 0 bases in the middle. There are 11 residues in the CDR3. CDR3 nucleotide sequence: TGCGCCAGCAGTGCCTACAATGAGCAGTTCTTC. Its protein is CASSAYNEQFF.